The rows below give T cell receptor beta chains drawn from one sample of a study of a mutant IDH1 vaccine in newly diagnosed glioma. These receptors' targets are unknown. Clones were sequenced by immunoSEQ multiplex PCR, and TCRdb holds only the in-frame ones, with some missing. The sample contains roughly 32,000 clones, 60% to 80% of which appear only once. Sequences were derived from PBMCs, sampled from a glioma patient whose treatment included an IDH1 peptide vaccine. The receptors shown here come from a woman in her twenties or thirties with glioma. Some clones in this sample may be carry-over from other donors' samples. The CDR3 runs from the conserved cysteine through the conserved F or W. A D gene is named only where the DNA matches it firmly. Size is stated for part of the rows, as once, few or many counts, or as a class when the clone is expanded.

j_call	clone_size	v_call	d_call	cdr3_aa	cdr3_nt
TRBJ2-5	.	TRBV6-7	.	CANWGDSYYLRETQYF	TGTGCCAACTGGGGGGACTCGTACTACCTGAGGGAGACCCAGTACTTC
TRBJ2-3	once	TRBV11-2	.	CASSLALQGTSTDTQYF	TGTGCCAGCAGCTTAGCCCTACAGGGGACTAGCACAGATACGCAGTATTTT
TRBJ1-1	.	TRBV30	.	CAWSGDANTEAFF	TGTGCTTGGAGCGGGGACGCAAACACTGAAGCTTTCTTT
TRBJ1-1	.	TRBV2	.	CASSPESTEAFF	TGTGCCAGCAGTCCGGAGAGCACTGAAGCTTTCTTT
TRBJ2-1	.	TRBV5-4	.	CASSLVLAVGGEQFF	TGTGCCAGCAGCTTGGTACTAGCAGTGGGAGGAGAGCAGTTCTTC
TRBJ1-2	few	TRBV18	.	CASSPDRTPNGYTF	TGTGCCAGCTCACCAGACCGGACCCCCAATGGCTACACCTTC
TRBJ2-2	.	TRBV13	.	CASSWVKTKDGELFF	TGTGCCAGCAGCTGGGTCAAGACGAAAGACGGGGAGCTGTTTTTT
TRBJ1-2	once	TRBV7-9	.	CASSKTDGHYYGYTF	TGTGCCAGCAGCAAGACAGACGGTCATTACTATGGCTACACCTTC
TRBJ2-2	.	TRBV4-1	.	CASSPGRRTGELFF	TGCGCCAGCAGCCCCGGCAGGAGGACCGGGGAGCTGTTTTTT
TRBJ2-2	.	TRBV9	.	CASSVSGGGELFF	TGTGCCAGCAGCGTATCAGGTGGTGGGGAGCTGTTTTTT
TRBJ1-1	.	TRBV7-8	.	CASSARGGSAEAFF	TGTGCCAGCAGCGCCCGGGGGGGTAGTGCTGAAGCTTTCTTT
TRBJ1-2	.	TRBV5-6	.	CASRTRDPTYGYTF	TGTGCCAGCAGAACCAGGGACCCGACCTATGGCTACACCTTC
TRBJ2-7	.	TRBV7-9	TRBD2	CASTPAGAPREQYF	TGTGCCAGCACCCCAGCGGGAGCTCCGCGGGAGCAGTACTTC
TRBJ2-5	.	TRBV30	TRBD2	CAWSVGVAGEETQYF	TGTGCCTGGAGTGTTGGAGTAGCGGGAGAAGAGACCCAGTACTTC
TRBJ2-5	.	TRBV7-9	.	CASSLVATQQESQYF	TGTGCCAGCAGCTTGGTCGCCACACAACAAGAGTCCCAGTACTTC
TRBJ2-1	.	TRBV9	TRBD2	CASSALSGRDYNEQFF	TGTGCCAGCAGCGCCCTTAGCGGGAGGGACTACAATGAGCAGTTCTTC
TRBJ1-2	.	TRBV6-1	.	CASSELTSNYGYTF	TGTGCCAGCAGTGAACTGACCAGTAACTATGGCTACACCTTC
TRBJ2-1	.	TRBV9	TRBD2	CASSVGLAGENEQFF	TGTGCCAGCAGCGTAGGACTAGCGGGAGAAAATGAGCAGTTCTTC
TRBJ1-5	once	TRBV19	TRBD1	CASSGDRGTGQPQHF	TGTGCCAGTAGTGGGGACAGGGGAACGGGTCAGCCCCAGCATTTT
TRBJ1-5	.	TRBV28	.	CASSLPGDQPQHF	TGTGCCAGCAGTTTACCGGGGGATCAGCCCCAGCATTTT
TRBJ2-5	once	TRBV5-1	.	CASSFGRIRETQYF	TGCGCCAGCAGCTTCGGGCGTATCAGGGAGACCCAGTACTTC
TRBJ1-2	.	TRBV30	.	CAWSVERGHSANYGYTF	TGTGCCTGGAGTGTAGAACGGGGACACAGCGCCAACTATGGCTACACCTTC
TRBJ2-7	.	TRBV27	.	CASRKPWTVGEYEQYF	TGTGCCAGCAGAAAACCTTGGACAGTAGGGGAGTACGAGCAGTACTTC
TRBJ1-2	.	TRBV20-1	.	CSARWVGGYTF	TGCAGTGCTAGGTGGGTGGGAGGCTACACCTTC
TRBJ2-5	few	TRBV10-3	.	CAISRQREETQYF	TGTGCCATCAGCCGCCAGAGAGAAGAGACCCAGTACTTC
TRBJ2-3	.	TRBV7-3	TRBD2	CASSLAGGTQYF	TGTGCCAGCAGTTTAGCGGGAGGAACGCAGTATTTT
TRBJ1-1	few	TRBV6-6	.	CASSGPGTEAFF	TGTGCCAGCAGTGGACCGGGCACTGAAGCTTTCTTT
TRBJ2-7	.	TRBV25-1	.	CASSLLLSYEQYF	TGTGCCAGCAGCCTTCTTCTATCCTACGAGCAGTACTTC
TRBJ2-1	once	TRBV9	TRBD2	CASSVWDYPDNEQFF	TGTGCCAGCAGCGTATGGGACTACCCTGACAATGAGCAGTTCTTC
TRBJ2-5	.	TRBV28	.	CASSLQQETQYF	TGTGCCAGCAGTTTACAGCAAGAGACCCAGTACTTC
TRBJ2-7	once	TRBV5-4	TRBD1	CASSHGQGSYEQYF	TGTGCCAGCAGCCACGGACAGGGTTCCTACGAGCAGTACTTC
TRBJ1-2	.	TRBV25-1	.	CASSELEQRFGYTF	TGTGCCAGCAGTGAGTTAGAACAAAGGTTTGGCTACACCTTC
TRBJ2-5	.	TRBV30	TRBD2	CACRPLGGETQYF	TGTGCCTGCCGACCGCTGGGGGGGGAGACCCAGTACTTC
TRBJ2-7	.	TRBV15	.	CATSQAGNSDEQYF	TGTGCCACCAGCCAGGCAGGGAATTCGGACGAGCAGTACTTC
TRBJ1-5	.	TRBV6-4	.	CASSLDTGSNQPQHF	TGTGCCAGCAGCTTAGACACTGGGAGCAATCAGCCCCAGCATTTT
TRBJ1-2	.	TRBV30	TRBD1	CAWSPDRGQGYTF	TGTGCCTGGAGCCCCGACAGGGGGCAAGGCTACACCTTC
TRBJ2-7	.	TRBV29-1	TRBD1	CSVEGGQGAMYEQYF	TGCAGCGTTGAAGGGGGACAGGGGGCTATGTACGAGCAGTACTTC
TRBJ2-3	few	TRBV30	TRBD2	CAWGRGTSATDTQYF	TGTGCCTGGGGCCGTGGGACTAGCGCCACAGATACGCAGTATTTT
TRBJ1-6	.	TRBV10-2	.	CASSEWQGQSPLHF	TGCGCCAGCAGTGAGTGGCAGGGGCAGTCACCCCTCCACTTT
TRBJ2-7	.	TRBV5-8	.	CASTRGGEQYF	TGTGCCAGCACCCGGGGCGGCGAGCAGTACTTC
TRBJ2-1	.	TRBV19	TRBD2	CASSRLAGSYNEQFF	TGTGCCAGTAGTAGACTAGCGGGATCGTACAATGAGCAGTTCTTC
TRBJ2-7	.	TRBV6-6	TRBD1	CASRTTQGAAYEQYF	TGTGCCAGCAGAACTACACAGGGGGCGGCCTACGAGCAGTACTTC
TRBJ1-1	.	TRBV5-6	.	CASSYLQGLNTEAFF	TGTGCCAGCAGCTACCTGCAGGGACTGAACACTGAAGCTTTCTTT
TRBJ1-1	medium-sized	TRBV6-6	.	CASSYSEELMNTEAFF	TGTGCCAGCAGTTATTCCGAGGAACTCATGAACACTGAAGCTTTCTTT
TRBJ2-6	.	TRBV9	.	CASSLPNNRDSGANVLTF	TGTGCCAGCAGCCTCCCGAACAACCGGGACTCTGGGGCCAACGTCCTGACTTTC
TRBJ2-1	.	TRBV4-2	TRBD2	CASSPGLAVFEQFF	TGTGCCAGCAGCCCGGGACTAGCGGTTTTTGAGCAGTTCTTC
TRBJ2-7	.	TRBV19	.	CASSRRQGLSSYEQYF	TGTGCCAGTAGTAGAAGACAGGGACTGAGCTCCTACGAGCAGTACTTC
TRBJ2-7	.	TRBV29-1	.	CSVGFFVYEQYF	TGCAGCGTTGGGTTCTTTGTCTACGAGCAGTACTTC
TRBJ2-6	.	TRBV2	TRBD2	CASRGGLAGVANVLTF	TGTGCCAGCAGGGGGGGACTAGCGGGAGTGGCCAACGTCCTGACTTTC
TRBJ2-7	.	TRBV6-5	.	CASRTDYEQYF	TGTGCCAGTAGGACCGATTACGAGCAGTACTTC
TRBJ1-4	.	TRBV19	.	CASSSSTGRGNEKLFF	TGTGCCAGTAGTTCATCTACAGGGCGCGGTAATGAAAAACTGTTTTTT
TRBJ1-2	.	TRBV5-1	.	CASSLVGEDYGYTF	TGCGCCAGCAGCTTGGTCGGGGAAGACTATGGCTACACCTTC
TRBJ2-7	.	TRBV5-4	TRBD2	CASSRGSLAGLSPGEQYF	TGTGCCAGCAGCCGGGGTTCCTTAGCGGGCCTTTCCCCCGGCGAGCAGTACTTC
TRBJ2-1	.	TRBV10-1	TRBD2	CASSEAGGSYNEQFF	TGCGCCAGCAGTGAAGCGGGAGGGTCCTACAATGAGCAGTTCTTC
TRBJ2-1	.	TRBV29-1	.	CSVEGGPLNEQFF	TGCAGCGTTGAGGGAGGCCCTCTCAATGAGCAGTTCTTC
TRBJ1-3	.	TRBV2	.	CASTTKGGPGNTIYF	TGTGCCAGCACCACCAAGGGGGGGCCAGGAAACACCATATATTTT
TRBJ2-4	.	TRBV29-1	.	CSVAAESLKNIQYF	TGCAGCGTTGCGGCAGAGAGTCTTAAAAACATTCAGTACTTC
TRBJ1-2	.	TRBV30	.	CAWSVRLTWGYGYTF	TGTGCCTGGAGTGTACGGTTAACTTGGGGCTATGGCTACACCTTC
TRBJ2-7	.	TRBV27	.	CASSFERSYEQYF	TGTGCCAGCAGTTTCGAGCGGAGCTACGAGCAGTACTTC